The T cell receptor beta chain under discussion was sequenced for a study of blood T cell repertoires in COVID-19. The wider study: Collection of acute and convalescent COVID-19 samples took place in the United States, Italy and Spain.

Individuals aged 18 to 89 years were recruited from 24 US areas. CDR1 is MNHEY and CDR2 is SVGEGT in the germline V gene. V lost 0 bases and J lost 4, with 13 bases in between. The CDR3 is made up of 15 amino acids. Profiling relied on immunoSEQ multiplex PCR, and the TCRdb table lists in-frame clones only, not all of them. Here the sample spans some 220,000 clones, around 85% being singletons. The chain couples TRBV6-2 or TRBV6-3 to TRBJ2-7; perhaps TRBD2 as D (5 bases). Source material: PBMCs or T cells enriched from blood (not recorded which). This sequence originates from a woman aged 45-60 years in a cohort exposed to, infected with or recovered from COVID-19 (not recorded which). The CDR3 is CASSYSNPPGYEQYF. CDR3 bases: TGTGCCAGCAGTTACTCGAATCCGCCGGGGTACGAGCAGTACTTC.